These T cell receptor beta chains were read from a single sample in a study of OX40 agonist ivuxolimab in advanced cancers. Assay used: immunoSEQ multiplex PCR; TCRdb lists only in-frame clones, some missing. The sample records roughly 74,000 clones, 92% being singletons. The sample consisted of CD4+ or CD8+ T cells sorted from blood, taken in a trial of the OX40 agonist ivuxolimab. The receptors shown here come from an adult with an advanced solid tumor such as melanoma, head and neck, liver or kidney cancer. CDR3s include the opening cysteine and the closing phenylalanine or tryptophan. A D gene is named only where the DNA matches it firmly. Some rows mark clone size as missing; the rest say once, few, many or name a class of expanded clone.

j_call: TRBJ2-3; clone_size: .; v_call: TRBV6-5; d_call: TRBD2; cdr3_length: 15; cdr3_aa: CASETSGGSADTQYF; cdr3_nt: TGTGCCAGCGAAACTAGCGGGGGGAGTGCAGATACGCAGTATTTT
j_call: TRBJ2-7; clone_size: .; v_call: TRBV5-4; d_call: TRBD2; cdr3_length: 15; cdr3_aa: CASSLESSGRYEQYF; cdr3_nt: TGTGCCAGCAGCTTGGAATCTAGCGGAAGGTACGAGCAGTACTTC
j_call: TRBJ2-2; clone_size: .; v_call: TRBV5-1; d_call: .; cdr3_length: 14; cdr3_aa: CASSLRHNTGELFF; cdr3_nt: TGCGCCAGCAGCTTGAGGCACAACACCGGGGAGCTGTTTTTT
j_call: TRBJ2-3; clone_size: .; v_call: TRBV10-2; d_call: .; cdr3_length: 15; cdr3_aa: CASIPGIRGTDTQYF; cdr3_nt: TGCGCCAGCATCCCGGGGATCAGGGGCACAGATACGCAGTATTTT
j_call: TRBJ1-2; clone_size: .; v_call: TRBV19; d_call: TRBD1; cdr3_length: 16; cdr3_aa: CASSPGTGLRNYGYTF; cdr3_nt: TGTGCCAGTAGTCCCGGGACAGGGTTACGTAACTATGGCTACACCTTC
j_call: TRBJ2-7; clone_size: .; v_call: TRBV9; d_call: .; cdr3_length: 11; cdr3_aa: CASGTSYEQYF; cdr3_nt: TGTGCCAGCGGGACCTCCTACGAGCAGTACTTC
j_call: TRBJ1-4; clone_size: .; v_call: TRBV21-1; d_call: .; cdr3_length: 11; cdr3_aa: CASSKNEKLFF; cdr3_nt: TGTGCCAGCAGCAAGAATGAAAAACTGTTTTTT
j_call: TRBJ1-1; clone_size: .; v_call: TRBV27; d_call: TRBD1; cdr3_length: 13; cdr3_aa: CASTWTGNTEAFF; cdr3_nt: TGTGCCAGCACTTGGACAGGGAACACTGAAGCTTTCTTT
j_call: TRBJ2-1; clone_size: .; v_call: TRBV5-1; d_call: .; cdr3_length: 12; cdr3_aa: CASSLWGDEQFF; cdr3_nt: TGCGCCAGCAGCTTGTGGGGCGATGAGCAGTTCTTC
j_call: TRBJ2-7; clone_size: .; v_call: TRBV5-4; d_call: .; cdr3_length: 16; cdr3_aa: CASTPERGDSTGEQYF; cdr3_nt: TGTGCCAGCACCCCGGAAAGGGGGGACTCTACGGGCGAGCAGTACTTC
j_call: TRBJ2-7; clone_size: .; v_call: TRBV2; d_call: TRBD1; cdr3_length: 15; cdr3_aa: CASTWDSSLGAEQYF; cdr3_nt: TGTGCCAGCACCTGGGACAGCTCCCTCGGGGCCGAGCAGTACTTC
j_call: TRBJ1-1; clone_size: .; v_call: TRBV25-1; d_call: TRBD1; cdr3_length: 11; cdr3_aa: CASGRGREAFF; cdr3_nt: TGTGCCAGCGGCAGGGGGCGCGAAGCTTTCTTT
j_call: TRBJ2-7; clone_size: .; v_call: TRBV6-1; d_call: .; cdr3_length: 14; cdr3_aa: CASNPSHLTYEQYF; cdr3_nt: TGTGCCAGCAACCCTTCTCACCTTACCTACGAGCAGTACTTC
j_call: TRBJ2-2; clone_size: .; v_call: TRBV28; d_call: TRBD2; cdr3_length: 16; cdr3_aa: CASSLYAGGPTGELFF; cdr3_nt: TGTGCCAGCAGTTTATATGCGGGGGGGCCGACCGGGGAGCTGTTTTTT
j_call: TRBJ2-1; clone_size: .; v_call: TRBV5-1; d_call: .; cdr3_length: 17; cdr3_aa: CASSLARYGSSYNEQFF; cdr3_nt: TGCGCCAGCAGCTTGGCCAGATACGGGAGCTCCTACAATGAGCAGTTCTTC
j_call: TRBJ2-1; clone_size: .; v_call: TRBV5-4; d_call: TRBD2; cdr3_length: 15; cdr3_aa: CASSLGRASGNEQFF; cdr3_nt: TGTGCCAGCAGCTTGGGCAGAGCTAGCGGGAATGAGCAGTTCTTC
j_call: TRBJ2-5; clone_size: once; v_call: TRBV6-5; d_call: TRBD2; cdr3_length: 15; cdr3_aa: CASRSSGGLGETQYF; cdr3_nt: TGTGCCAGCAGATCTAGCGGGGGGCTGGGAGAGACCCAGTACTTC
j_call: TRBJ1-2; clone_size: .; v_call: TRBV7-9; d_call: .; cdr3_length: 15; cdr3_aa: CASSQPMTVNYGYTF; cdr3_nt: TGTGCCAGCAGCCAACCCATGACAGTTAACTATGGCTACACCTTC
j_call: TRBJ2-7; clone_size: .; v_call: TRBV11-2; d_call: .; cdr3_length: 13; cdr3_aa: CASSHSAGFEQYF; cdr3_nt: TGTGCCAGCAGCCATTCAGCGGGCTTCGAGCAGTACTTC
j_call: TRBJ1-4; clone_size: .; v_call: TRBV4-1; d_call: .; cdr3_length: 14; cdr3_aa: CASNQQLTNEKLFF; cdr3_nt: TGCGCCAGCAACCAACAGCTAACTAATGAAAAACTGTTTTTT
j_call: TRBJ2-7; clone_size: .; v_call: TRBV30; d_call: .; cdr3_length: 11; cdr3_aa: CAWSVGVEQYF; cdr3_nt: TGTGCCTGGAGTGTTGGGGTTGAGCAGTACTTC
j_call: TRBJ1-2; clone_size: .; v_call: TRBV7-8; d_call: .; cdr3_length: 16; cdr3_aa: CASSFLRQGGEYGYTF; cdr3_nt: TGTGCCAGCAGCTTTCTTAGACAAGGGGGAGAATATGGCTACACCTTC
j_call: TRBJ1-4; clone_size: .; v_call: TRBV9; d_call: TRBD1; cdr3_length: 16; cdr3_aa: CASSGSLGTANEKLFF; cdr3_nt: TGTGCCAGCAGCGGCAGCTTAGGGACAGCTAATGAAAAACTGTTTTTT
j_call: TRBJ1-1; clone_size: .; v_call: TRBV9; d_call: .; cdr3_length: 17; cdr3_aa: CASGLGPDNFVRTEAFF; cdr3_nt: TGTGCCAGCGGGCTAGGGCCGGATAACTTCGTGCGGACTGAAGCTTTCTTT
j_call: TRBJ2-7; clone_size: .; v_call: TRBV7-9; d_call: .; cdr3_length: 15; cdr3_aa: CASSLLQDSGYEQYF; cdr3_nt: TGTGCCAGCAGCTTACTCCAGGACAGCGGCTACGAGCAGTACTTC
j_call: TRBJ2-5; clone_size: .; v_call: TRBV9; d_call: .; cdr3_length: 12; cdr3_aa: CASSVNEETQYF; cdr3_nt: TGTGCCAGCAGCGTAAACGAAGAGACCCAGTACTTC
j_call: TRBJ2-5; clone_size: .; v_call: TRBV29-1; d_call: .; cdr3_length: 14; cdr3_aa: CSVEFLGGGETQYF; cdr3_nt: TGCAGCGTTGAATTCCTCGGAGGGGGGGAGACCCAGTACTTC
j_call: TRBJ2-1; clone_size: .; v_call: TRBV9; d_call: TRBD2; cdr3_length: 17; cdr3_aa: CASSVAQLAGPYNEQFF; cdr3_nt: TGTGCCAGCAGCGTAGCCCAACTAGCGGGGCCTTACAATGAGCAGTTCTTC
j_call: TRBJ2-7; clone_size: .; v_call: TRBV19; d_call: TRBD1; cdr3_length: 14; cdr3_aa: CASSIRDRGYEQYF; cdr3_nt: TGTGCCAGTAGTATCCGGGACAGGGGATACGAGCAGTACTTC
j_call: TRBJ2-1; clone_size: .; v_call: TRBV10-1; d_call: TRBD2; cdr3_length: 15; cdr3_aa: CASSESGLAGQEQFF; cdr3_nt: TGCGCCAGCAGTGAGAGCGGACTAGCGGGCCAGGAGCAGTTCTTC
j_call: TRBJ1-2; clone_size: .; v_call: TRBV27; d_call: TRBD1; cdr3_length: 14; cdr3_aa: CASSTTGDGDGYTF; cdr3_nt: TGTGCCAGCAGTACGACAGGGGATGGGGATGGCTACACCTTC
j_call: TRBJ1-1; clone_size: .; v_call: TRBV19; d_call: .; cdr3_length: 13; cdr3_aa: CASSWAGRTEAFF; cdr3_nt: TGTGCCAGTAGTTGGGCGGGACGCACTGAAGCTTTCTTT
j_call: TRBJ2-3; clone_size: .; v_call: TRBV9; d_call: .; cdr3_length: 13; cdr3_aa: CASSVGDQVTQYF; cdr3_nt: TGTGCCAGCAGCGTAGGGGACCAAGTGACGCAGTATTTT